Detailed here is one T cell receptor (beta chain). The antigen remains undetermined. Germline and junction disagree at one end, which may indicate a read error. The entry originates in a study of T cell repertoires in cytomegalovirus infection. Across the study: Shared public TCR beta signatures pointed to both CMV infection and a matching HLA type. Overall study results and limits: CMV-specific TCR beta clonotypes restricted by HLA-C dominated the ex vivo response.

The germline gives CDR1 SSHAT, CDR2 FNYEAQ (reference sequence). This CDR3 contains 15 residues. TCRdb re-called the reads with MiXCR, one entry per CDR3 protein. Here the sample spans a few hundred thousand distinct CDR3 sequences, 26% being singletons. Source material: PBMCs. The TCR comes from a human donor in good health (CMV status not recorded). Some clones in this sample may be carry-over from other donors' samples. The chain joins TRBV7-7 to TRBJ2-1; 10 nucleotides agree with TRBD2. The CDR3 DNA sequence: TGTGCTAGCAGCTTGGATGGACTAGCGGTGAATGAGCAGTTCTTC. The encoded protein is CASSLDGLAVNEQFF.